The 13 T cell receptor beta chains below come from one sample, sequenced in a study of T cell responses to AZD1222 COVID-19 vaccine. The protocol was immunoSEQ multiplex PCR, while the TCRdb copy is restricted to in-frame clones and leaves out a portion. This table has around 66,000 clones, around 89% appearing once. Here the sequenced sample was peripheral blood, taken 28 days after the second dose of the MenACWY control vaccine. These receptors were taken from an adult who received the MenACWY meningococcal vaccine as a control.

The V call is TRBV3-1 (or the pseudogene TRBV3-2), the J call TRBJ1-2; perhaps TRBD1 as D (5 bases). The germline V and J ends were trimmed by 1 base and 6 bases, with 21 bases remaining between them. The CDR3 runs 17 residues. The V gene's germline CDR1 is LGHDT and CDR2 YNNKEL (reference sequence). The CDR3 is CASSQGVKGRGADGYTF. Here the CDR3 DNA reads TGTGCCAGCAGCCAAGGGGTAAAGGGGCGAGGAGCGGATGGCTACACCTTC.

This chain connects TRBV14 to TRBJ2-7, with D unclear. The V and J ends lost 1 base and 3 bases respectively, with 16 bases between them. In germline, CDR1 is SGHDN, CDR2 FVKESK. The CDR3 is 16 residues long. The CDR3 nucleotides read TGTGCCAGCAGCCAAGGCCCCCGGTATCTCCTCTACGAGCAGTACTTC. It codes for CASSQGPRYLLYEQYF.

The CDR3 DNA follows: TGTGCCAGCAGTTACTCCGACGGGAATGAAAAACTGTTTTTT. Protein: CASSYSDGNEKLFF. The chain uses TRBV6-2 or TRBV6-3 and TRBJ1-4, with D unclear. The CDR3 has 14 amino acids. V dropped 0 bases and J dropped 5 bases, with 7 bases sitting between them. The V gene's germline CDR1 is MNHEY and CDR2 SVGEGT.

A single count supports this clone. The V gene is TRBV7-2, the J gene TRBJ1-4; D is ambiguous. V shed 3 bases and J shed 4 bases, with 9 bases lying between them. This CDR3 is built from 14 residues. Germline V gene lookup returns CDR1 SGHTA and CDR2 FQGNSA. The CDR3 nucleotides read TGTGCCAGCAGCTTGCGGGCCTTTAATGAAAAACTGTTTTTT. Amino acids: CASSLRAFNEKLFF.

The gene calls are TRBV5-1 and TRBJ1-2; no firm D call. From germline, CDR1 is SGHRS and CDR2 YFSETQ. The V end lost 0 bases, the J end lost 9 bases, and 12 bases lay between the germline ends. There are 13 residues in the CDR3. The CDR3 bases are TGCGCCAGCAGCTTGGAGAGCGGTTGGAGCTACACCTTC. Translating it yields CASSLESGWSYTF.

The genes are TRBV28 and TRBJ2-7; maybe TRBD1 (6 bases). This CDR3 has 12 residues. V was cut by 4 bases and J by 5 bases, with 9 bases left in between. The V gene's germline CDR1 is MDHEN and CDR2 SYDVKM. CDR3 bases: TGTGCCAGCAGTTGGGGACACCACGAGCAGTACTTC. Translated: CASSWGHHEQYF.

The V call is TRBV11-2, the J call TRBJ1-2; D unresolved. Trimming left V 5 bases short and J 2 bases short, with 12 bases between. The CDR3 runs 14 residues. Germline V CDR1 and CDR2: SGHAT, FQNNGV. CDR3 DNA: TGTGCCAGCAGCCACTTGGCAGGAAACTATGGCTACACCTTC. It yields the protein CASSHLAGNYGYTF.

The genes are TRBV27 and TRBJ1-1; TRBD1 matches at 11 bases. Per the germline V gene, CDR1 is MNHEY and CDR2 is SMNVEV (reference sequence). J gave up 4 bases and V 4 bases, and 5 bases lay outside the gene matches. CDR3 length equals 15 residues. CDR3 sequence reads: CASSSGTGGITEAFF. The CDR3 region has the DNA TGTGCCAGCAGTTCCGGGACAGGGGGGATCACTGAAGCTTTCTTT.

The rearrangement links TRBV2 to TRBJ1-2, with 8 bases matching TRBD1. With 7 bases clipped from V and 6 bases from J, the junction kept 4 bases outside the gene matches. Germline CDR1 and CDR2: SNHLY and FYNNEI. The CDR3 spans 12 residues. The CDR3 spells CASTPTGDGYTF. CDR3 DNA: TGTGCCAGCACCCCGACAGGGGATGGCTACACCTTC.

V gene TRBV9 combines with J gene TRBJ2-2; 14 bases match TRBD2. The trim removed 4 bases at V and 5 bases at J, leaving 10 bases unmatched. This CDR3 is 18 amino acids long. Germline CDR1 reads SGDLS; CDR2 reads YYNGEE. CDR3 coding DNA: TGTGCCAGCAGCACCCGGACTAGCGGGGGGACAGTTACCGGGGAGCTGTTTTTT. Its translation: CASSTRTSGGTVTGELFF.

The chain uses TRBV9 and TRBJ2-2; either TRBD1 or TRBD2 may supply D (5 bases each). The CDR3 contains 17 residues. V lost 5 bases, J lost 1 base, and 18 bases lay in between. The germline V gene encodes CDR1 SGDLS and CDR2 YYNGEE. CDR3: CASSNTQDSLNTGELFF. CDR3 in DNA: TGTGCCAGCAGTAATACACAGGACTCCTTGAACACCGGGGAGCTGTTTTTT.

The CDR3 sequence is CASSPPYRVSTDTQYF. The CDR3 bases are TGTGCCAGCAGTCCACCTTACAGGGTTTCGACAGATACGCAGTATTTT. The rearrangement uses TRBV7-9 and TRBJ2-3; TRBD1 might be the D (6 bases). Per germline, CDR1 SEHNR and CDR2 FQNEAQ (reference sequence). Trimming shortened V by 6 bases and J by 3 bases, and 19 bases separated the two germline ends. The CDR3 is made up of 16 amino acids. The full variable domain, its missing parts supplied by reference TRBV7-9 and TRBJ2-3, is DTGVSQNPRHKITKRGQNVTFRCDPISEHNRLYWYRQTLGQGPEFLTYFQNEAQLEKSRLLSDRFSAERPKGSFSTLEIQRTEQGDSAMYLCASSPPYRVSTDTQYFGPGTRLTVL.

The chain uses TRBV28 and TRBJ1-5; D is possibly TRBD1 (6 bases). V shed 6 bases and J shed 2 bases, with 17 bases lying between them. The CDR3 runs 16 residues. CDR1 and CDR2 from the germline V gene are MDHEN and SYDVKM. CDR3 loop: CASSLLGAGGNQPQHF. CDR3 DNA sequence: TGTGCCAGCAGCTTACTGGGGGCGGGGGGCAATCAGCCCCAGCATTTT.